This TCR beta chain was retrieved from a study of control samples from healthy donors and cancer patients. TCRdb keeps only in-frame clones here, not all; method: immunoSEQ multiplex PCR. The sample contains 170,000 or so clones, around 91% of which appear only once. Germline lookup yields CDR1 LNHNV and CDR2 YYDKDF (reference sequence). Trimming cost V 2 bases and J 1 base, with 12 bases left between them. The CDR3 runs to 16 residues. Material: blood. The TCR sequence derives from a woman in her forties or fifties in good health. The V gene is TRBV15, the J gene TRBJ2-4, with D possibly being TRBD1 (5 bases). The CDR3 region has the DNA TGTGCCACCAGCAGATTAGGGGAATTGGCCAAAAACATTCAGTACTTC. The encoded protein is CATSRLGELAKNIQYF.